Listed below are T cell receptor beta chains from one sample, sequenced in a study of response to subunit inactivated influenza vaccine. TCRdb re-analysed the RT-PCR reads in MiXCR, keeping a single row per CDR3 protein. The data contain 650,000 to 800,000 distinct CDR3 sequences, approximately 14% of them singletons. Sequencing was performed on PBMCs from blood, taken about 14 days before vaccination. The receptors stem from a man aged 45-65 years who received an inactivated influenza vaccine. Both conserved end residues are part of each CDR3. The order of the fields is clone size, D gene, V gene, J gene, CDR3 DNA, CDR3 protein. D genes are given only for firm matches. Some rows have no size entry. The others give once, few or many, or a class for an expanded clone.

>-|TRBD1|TRBV9|TRBJ2-7
TGTGCCAGCAGCCCCTGGCTGGGACAGCCCCACGAGCAGTACTTC
CASSPWLGQPHEQYF
>few|-|TRBV12-3/TRBV12-4|TRBJ1-5
TGTGCCAGCAGAAGGGTTGAGAGCAATCAGCCCCAGCATTTT
CASRRVESNQPQHF
>-|-|TRBV5-1|TRBJ2-7
TGCGCCAGCAGCTTCGCCAGCGGAGAAGGGGCAGAGCAGTACTTC
CASSFASGEGAEQYF
>many|-|TRBV10-3|TRBJ1-5
TGTGCCATCTCACACACTGGTATTCAGCCCCAGCATTTT
CAISHTGIQPQHF
>few|-|TRBV14|TRBJ1-2
TGTGCCAGCAGCCAAGATAGAACCTTATACACCTTC
CASSQDRTLYTF
>-|-|TRBV18|TRBJ2-3
TGTGCCAGCTCACCACTAAGGGGAAGCACAGATACGCAGTATTTT
CASSPLRGSTDTQYF
>few|-|TRBV5-1|TRBJ1-1
TGCGCCAGCAGCTTGGAGCCAGGGGTTTACACTGAAGCTTTCTTT
CASSLEPGVYTEAFF
>-|-|TRBV5-1|TRBJ2-5
TGCGCCAGCAGCTTGCGGGCAGGCGTTATGGAGACCCAGTACTTC
CASSLRAGVMETQYF
>few|TRBD1|TRBV6-2/TRBV6-3|TRBJ2-1
TGTGCCAGCAGTTACTCGAAGGGACAGCTAAACAATGAGCAGTTCTTC
CASSYSKGQLNNEQFF
>-|-|TRBV7-2|TRBJ1-6
TGTGCCAGCAGCTTAGGAGAGATTAATTCACCCCTCCACTTT
CASSLGEINSPLHF
>few|-|TRBV29-1|TRBJ2-5
TGCAGCGTTGAGGGACAAATGGACACCGGCGGTACGGCTTGGGGCCAAGAGACCCAGTACTTC
CSVEGQMDTGGTAWGQETQYF
>many|TRBD2|TRBV28|TRBJ2-3
TGTGCCAGCAGTTCCCCCCTCGGTCTTATGATAGCGGGGCCGAGCACAGATACGCAGTATTTT
CASSSPLGLMIAGPSTDTQYF
>-|-|TRBV4-3|TRBJ2-7
TGCGCCAGCAGCCAAGAAGCTCGGGACACGGGGGACTACGAGCAGTACTTC
CASSQEARDTGDYEQYF
>few|-|TRBV5-1|TRBJ1-2
TGCGCCAGCAGGCCTTGGTCTGACGAGTTAGCTAACTATGGCTACACCTTC
CASRPWSDELANYGYTF
>many|-|TRBV15|TRBJ2-7
TGTGCCACCAGCATGAGTCAGGGGATCTACGAGCAGTACTTC
CATSMSQGIYEQYF
>-|-|TRBV2|TRBJ2-2
TGTGCCAGCAGTGCCTATTTAGGTATTTCGAACACCGGGGAGCTGTTTTTT
CASSAYLGISNTGELFF
>few|-|TRBV5-1|TRBJ2-1
TGCGCCAGCAGCCTAACAGGGTTTGGACTTGATGAGCAGTTCTTC
CASSLTGFGLDEQFF
>-|TRBD2|TRBV2|TRBJ2-5
TGTGCCAGCAGTGAATTGACTAGCGGAGAGACCCAGTACTTC
CASSELTSGETQYF
>-|TRBD2|TRBV5-5|TRBJ2-1
TGTGCCAGCCGGAATGGGGCTAGCGGTTACAATGAGCAGTTCTTC
CASRNGASGYNEQFF
>-|-|TRBV20-1|TRBJ2-6
TGCAGTGCTAGTGCCGACTCTGGGGCCAACGTCCTGACTTTC
CSASADSGANVLTF
>few|-|TRBV4-3|TRBJ1-2
TGCGCCAGCAGCCAAGATACAGGGAGATACTATGGCTACACCTTC
CASSQDTGRYYGYTF
>-|-|TRBV4-2|TRBJ2-7
TGTGCCAGCAGCCCGACGGGGGTTAGCGCCTACGAGCAGTACTTC
CASSPTGVSAYEQYF
>few|TRBD2|TRBV27|TRBJ2-1
TGTGCCAGCAGTTTATCAATACTAGCGGGAGGGGTTGAGCAGTTCTTC
CASSLSILAGGVEQFF
>-|TRBD1|TRBV11-1|TRBJ2-5
TGTGCCAGCAGCAGACCGGGCAGGACAGGGGTCCGGTTGGGTGCAGAGACCCAGTACTTC
CASSRPGRTGVRLGAETQYF
>few|-|TRBV7-2|TRBJ2-7
TGTGCCAGCAGCTTAGCAGCACGCTCCTACGAGCAGTACTTC
CASSLAARSYEQYF
>-|-|TRBV4-3|TRBJ2-5
TGCGCCAGCAGCCAAGATTACTCCAGGGGTGGAGAGACCCAGTACTTC
CASSQDYSRGGETQYF
>few|TRBD1|TRBV5-1|TRBJ2-3
TGCGCCAGCAGCTTGCTCAGGGGGCGCGACACAGATACGCAGTATTTT
CASSLLRGRDTDTQYF
>few|-|TRBV6-2/TRBV6-3|TRBJ2-6
TGTGCCAGCAAGAAAGTTGGTATGGGACAAGTCTCTGGGGCCAACGTCCTGACTTTC
CASKKVGMGQVSGANVLTF
>few|-|TRBV12-3/TRBV12-4|TRBJ1-1
TGTGCCAGCTCGCCTCTCGGGCACACTGAAGCTTTCTTT
CASSPLGHTEAFF
>-|TRBD2|TRBV20-1|TRBJ2-1
TGCAGTGCTAGATCCCCTTCTAGCGGGAGGCAGGGTGAGCAGTTCTTC
CSARSPSSGRQGEQFF
>many|TRBD1|TRBV28|TRBJ2-3
TGTGCCAGCAGTTTTGAGGACAGGGGCCATACGCAGTATTTT
CASSFEDRGHTQYF
>-|TRBD1|TRBV12-3/TRBV12-4|TRBJ1-1
TGTGCCAGCAGTTGGCCGGGACAGGGAAACACTGAAGCTTTCTTT
CASSWPGQGNTEAFF
>-|TRBD2|TRBV14|TRBJ2-3
TGTGCCAGCAGCCAAGTCAAGCGGGGAATCACAGATACGCAGTATTTT
CASSQVKRGITDTQYF
>-|-|TRBV7-9|TRBJ1-6
TGTGCCAGCAGCCCCCGGGGGGAAAATTCACCCCTCCACTTT
CASSPRGENSPLHF
>few|TRBD1|TRBV18|TRBJ1-1
TGTGCCAGCTCACCACAGGGGGCCGGAACCAACACTGAAGCTTTCTTT
CASSPQGAGTNTEAFF
>once|-|TRBV20-1|TRBJ1-5
TGCAGTGCTAGAGATCGAGGCAGGACTGGCCAGCCCCAGCATTTT
CSARDRGRTGQPQHF
>-|-|TRBV12-3/TRBV12-4|TRBJ1-3
TGTGCCAGCAGTTTAGGGGGGGCAGTTGGAAACACCATATATTTT
CASSLGGAVGNTIYF
>few|TRBD1|TRBV28|TRBJ1-2
TGTGCCAGCGACAGGGGCCACTATGGCTACACCTTC
CASDRGHYGYTF
>few|TRBD2|TRBV2|TRBJ2-1
TGTGCCAGCAGTGAAGCTGGGCTAGCGGGAAACGAGCAGTTCTTC
CASSEAGLAGNEQFF
>-|TRBD1|TRBV19|TRBJ2-1
TGTGCCATCTCGATGACAGGGAGCTCCTACAATGAGCAGTTCTTC
CAISMTGSSYNEQFF
>few|-|TRBV20-1|TRBJ2-4
TGCAGTGCTAGCCCCCCGGGTCTAGCCAAAAACATTCAGTACTTC
CSASPPGLAKNIQYF
>-|-|TRBV7-2|TRBJ2-7
TGTGCCAGCAGCATAGGACTGCTTACCTACGAGCAGTACTTC
CASSIGLLTYEQYF
>few|TRBD2|TRBV18|TRBJ2-1
TGTGCCAGCTCACCTAGCGGGATCCCCTACAATGAGCAGTTCTTC
CASSPSGIPYNEQFF
>-|TRBD2|TRBV2|TRBJ2-1
TGTGCCAGCAGTTTTGGTTGGGCTAGCGGGAGGTCCTACAATGAGCAGTTCTTC
CASSFGWASGRSYNEQFF
>few|-|TRBV5-1|TRBJ2-3
TGCGCCAGCATGTCGGGGACTCGCACAGATACGCAGTATTTT
CASMSGTRTDTQYF